One sample yielded the 21 T cell receptor beta chains listed below, sequenced in a study of blood T cell repertoires in COVID-19. Produced via immunoSEQ multiplex PCR; TCRdb's table is partial and in-frame only. The sample contains about 210,000 clones, 82% of which appear only once. Sequencing was performed on peripheral blood. The source is a woman aged 40 to 55 with acute or convalescent COVID-19.

The chain employs TRBV5-1 and TRBJ2-7; D perhaps matches TRBD2 (7 bases). Trimming stripped 4 bases from V and 5 bases from J, with 37 bases between. Per germline, CDR1 SGHRS and CDR2 YFSETQ. The CDR3 sequence is 21 residues long. CDR3 coding DNA: TGCGCCAGCAGCCTGACCCCTACGGGCCTGGTATACGGGGGGCAAGAAAACGAGCAGTACTTC. Translated, it gives CASSLTPTGLVYGGQENEQYF.

The gene calls are TRBV6-2 or TRBV6-3 and TRBJ2-7, with TRBD2 as a possible D gene (6 bases). Germline values: CDR1 MNHEY, CDR2 SVGEGT. V dropped 2 bases and J dropped 3 bases, with 14 bases sitting between them. The CDR3 totals 15 residues. CDR3 region: CASSYRRDPLYEQYF. Here the CDR3 DNA reads TGTGCCAGCAGTTACAGGCGGGATCCCCTCTACGAGCAGTACTTC.

This chain links TRBV6-6 with TRBJ2-7; 8 nucleotides line up with TRBD2. The CDR3 extends over 13 amino acids. Looked up from germline, CDR1 is MNHNY and CDR2 is SVGAGI (reference sequence). J was trimmed by 3 bases and V by 6 bases; bases with no gene match: 4. The CDR3 here is CASRAGVLYEQYF. Written as DNA, the CDR3 is TGTGCCAGCAGAGCGGGAGTCCTCTACGAGCAGTACTTC.

This clone showed up just once. This rearrangement joins TRBV18 to TRBJ1-1, with 8 positions matching TRBD1. V dropped 2 bases and J dropped 4; count of bases not matched to a gene: 6. The CDR3 totals 15 residues. CDR1 and CDR2 (germline): KGHSH, LQKENI. The CDR3: CASSPDRGVRTEAFF. CDR3 in DNA: TGTGCCAGCTCACCAGACAGGGGAGTACGCACTGAAGCTTTCTTT.

This clone has a single count. V is TRBV7-2 and J is TRBJ2-3, with TRBD2 identical over 8 bases. The CDR3 contains 16 residues. The germline gives CDR1 SGHTA, CDR2 FQGNSA. V was pared by 4 bases and J by 8 bases, with 14 bases of the junction left unmatched. The CDR3 sequence: CASSSAGREGHSTQYF. The CDR3 nucleotides read TGTGCCAGCAGCTCCGCCGGACGGGAGGGCCACAGTACGCAGTATTTT.

The V call is TRBV4-2, the J call TRBJ1-4; TRBD1 might be the D (5 bases). Germline assignment: CDR1 LGHNA and CDR2 YNFKEQ. This CDR3 has 13 amino acids. Trimming left V 3 bases short and J 8 bases short, with 10 bases between. In nucleotides, the CDR3 is TGTGCCAGCAGCCAGGGCCCAGGGGAAAAACTGTTTTTT. This sequence encodes CASSQGPGEKLFF.

A single count supports this clone. The chain uses TRBV7-3 and TRBJ1-1, with D perhaps TRBD1 (6 bases). Trimming removed 4 bases from V and 1 base from J, with 7 bases in between. This CDR3 comprises 13 residues. Germline CDR1 SGHTA, CDR2 FQGTGA. CDR3 nucleotide sequence: TGTGCCAGCAGCTCGGACAGGAACACTGAAGCTTTCTTT. Its translation is CASSSDRNTEAFF.

This rearrangement joins TRBV11-2 to TRBJ1-1; no clear D gene. This CDR3 is 14 amino acids long. Trimming took off 5 bases at V and 3 bases at J, with 13 bases between the two ends. Looked up from germline, CDR1 is SGHAT and CDR2 is FQNNGV. CDR3 amino acids: CASSLGQADTEAFF. The CDR3 DNA reads as TGTGCCAGCAGCCTGGGCCAGGCTGACACTGAAGCTTTCTTT. Combining the CDR3 with reference TRBV11-2 and TRBJ1-1 gives the whole variable domain EAGVAQSPRYKIIEKRQSVAFWCNPISGHATLYWYQQILGQGPKLLIQFQNNGVVDDSQLPKDRFSAERLKGVDSTLKIQPAKLEDSAVYLCASSLGQADTEAFFGQGTRLTVV.

V gene TRBV7-9 combines with J gene TRBJ2-1, with 8 bases lining up with TRBD2. Losses at the gene ends were 5 bases for V and 0 bases for J; bases not matched to a gene: 3. The CDR3 is 15 amino acids. Germline lookup yields CDR1 SEHNR and CDR2 FQNEAQ (reference sequence). The CDR3 protein is CASSPSGSSYNEQFF. CDR3 bases: TGTGCCAGCAGCCCCAGCGGGAGCTCCTACAATGAGCAGTTCTTC.

This chain uses TRBV3-1 (or the pseudogene TRBV3-2) with TRBJ2-4; D perhaps matches TRBD2 (5 bases). V lost 4 bases, J lost 0 bases, and 7 bases lay in between. This CDR3 has 14 residues. CDR1 and CDR2 from the germline V gene are LGHDT and YNNKEL (reference sequence). The CDR3 sequence: CASSPGLAKNIQYF. The CDR3 coding sequence is TGTGCCAGCAGCCCAGGACTAGCCAAAAACATTCAGTACTTC.

V and J are TRBV14 and TRBJ1-2; D is perhaps TRBD1 (5 bases). Germline CDR1 and CDR2: SGHDN and FVKESK. This CDR3 comprises 13 residues. Trimming removed 3 bases at V and 8 bases at J, with 13 bases between. This CDR3 is CASSQAITGGYTF. CDR3 sequence (DNA): TGTGCCAGCAGCCAGGCCATAACAGGAGGCTACACCTTC. The variable domain in full, completed from reference TRBV14 and TRBJ1-2, reads EAGVTQFPSHSVIEKGQTVTLRCDPISGHDNLYWYRRVMGKEIKFLLHFVKESKQDESGMPNNRFLAERTGGTYSTLKVQPAELEDSGVYFCASSQAITGGYTFGSGTRLTVV.

V and J are TRBV4-3 and TRBJ2-2; 10 bases align to TRBD2. The ends lost 0 bases at V and 0 bases at J; junction bases unmatched: 1. CDR1 LGHNA and CDR2 YSLEER come from the germline V gene. This CDR3 is built from 17 residues. The CDR3 spells CASSQDTSGANTGELFF. The CDR3 DNA is TGCGCCAGCAGCCAAGATACTAGCGGGGCGAACACCGGGGAGCTGTTTTTT.

The J gene is TRBJ2-5, the V gene TRBV5-1; 9 nucleotides line up with TRBD1. The V gene's germline CDR1 is SGHRS and CDR2 YFSETQ. This CDR3 is built from 15 residues. The junction had 6 bases not matched to a gene; V was cut back by 6 bases and J by 0 bases. The CDR3 protein is CASIGTGTYQETQYF. As DNA, the CDR3 is TGCGCCAGCATAGGGACAGGGACGTACCAAGAGACCCAGTACTTC.

The chain links TRBV27 to TRBJ2-7, with D possibly matching TRBD1 (5 bases). From germline, CDR1 is MNHEY and CDR2 SMNVEV (reference sequence). V lost 6 bases and J lost 6, with 15 bases in between. The CDR3 has 13 residues. The CDR3 loop is CASSLTRVSEQYF. CDR3 DNA sequence: TGTGCCAGCAGCTTAACCAGGGTATCCGAGCAGTACTTC.

The V and J genes are TRBV9 and TRBJ2-5; D unresolved. The CDR3 contains 13 residues. Trimming took 4 bases from V and 6 from J, leaving 13 bases between them. From germline, CDR1 is SGDLS and CDR2 YYNGEE. This CDR3 reads CASSPPGIKTQYF. The CDR3 DNA sequence: TGTGCCAGCAGCCCCCCAGGTATCAAGACCCAGTACTTC.

The chain has TRBV13 and TRBJ1-4; 9 nucleotides agree with TRBD1. This CDR3 has 15 amino acids. The junction had 8 bases not matched to a gene; V was cut back by 5 bases and J by 7 bases. Germline values: CDR1 PRHDT, CDR2 FYEKMQ (reference sequence). CDR3 in DNA: TGTGCCAGCAGCACCCCGGGACAGGGCGGTGAAAAACTGTTTTTT. It specifies CASSTPGQGGEKLFF.

The V and J genes are TRBV27 and TRBJ2-7; 7 nucleotides agree with TRBD2. V trimming: 5 bases; J trimming: 5 bases; junction bases outside the gene matches: 15. The CDR3 length is 16 residues. Germline V gene data show CDR1 as MNHEY and CDR2 as SMNVEV (reference sequence). The CDR3 protein is CASSPIVTGGTDEQYF. CDR3 coding DNA: TGTGCCAGCAGTCCGATCGTAACCGGGGGGACCGACGAGCAGTACTTC.

This rearrangement joins TRBV9 to TRBJ2-1, with 7 bases matching TRBD2. The CDR3 loop spans 15 amino acids. After removal of 1 base from V and 9 bases from J, the junction contained 10 bases not matched to a gene. CDR1 and CDR2 (germline): SGDLS, YYNGEE. The DNA of the CDR3 is TGTGCCAGCAGCGTATCGGAGCGGGGTCGGGGTGAGCAGTTCTTC. Its protein product is CASSVSERGRGEQFF.

The chain links TRBV18 to TRBJ1-1; D is unresolved. CDR1 is KGHSH and CDR2 is LQKENI in the germline V gene. Trimming stripped 4 bases from V and 3 bases from J, with 6 bases between. CDR3 length: 12 residues. CDR3 sequence: CASSRTDTEAFF. CDR3 DNA: TGTGCCAGCTCACGAACTGACACTGAAGCTTTCTTT.

The genes are TRBV19 and TRBJ1-5; 8 nucleotides align to TRBD1. V lost 6 bases, J lost 5 bases, and 6 bases stayed unmatched. Germline CDR1 reads LNHDA; CDR2 reads SQIVND (reference sequence). The CDR3 totals 14 residues. As DNA, the CDR3 is TGTGCCAGTAGGGGGACAGGCCTTGATCAGCCCCAGCATTTT. It encodes CASRGTGLDQPQHF.

The rearrangement joins TRBV6-5 to TRBJ1-1; D might be TRBD1 (6 bases). Per germline, CDR1 MNHEY and CDR2 SVGAGI. The CDR3 runs to 13 residues. The V end lost 6 bases, the J end lost 3 bases, and 11 bases lay between the germline ends. The CDR3 sequence: CASSPHRDTEAFF. Here the CDR3 DNA reads TGTGCCAGCAGCCCCCACAGGGACACTGAAGCTTTCTTT.